This T cell receptor beta chain was sequenced for a study of shared clonotypes between healthy human individuals. Study-level information: Donors consisted of two women and a few men between 18 and 49.

Replicate PCRs from sorted subsets contained about 200 ng DNA, which is 30,000 to 35,000 T cell genomes. Repertoires were generated with immunoSEQ multiplex PCR, while TCRdb's copy carries only in-frame clones and drops some. Of more than 500,000 clones listed, around 95% are singletons. The sample consisted of naive CD4+ T cells sorted from blood. The subset: CD45RA+ positively selected. The clonotype originates from a woman in her thirties in good health.

CDR3 coding DNA: TGTGCCAGCAGGGGTTCGGGACAGCACTACAATGAGCAGTTCTTC. Protein product: CASRGSGQHYNEQFF. The chain is built from TRBV28 and TRBJ2-1, with 7 bases identical to TRBD1. Germline V CDR1 and CDR2: MDHEN, SYDVKM. The junction had 8 bases not matched to a gene; V was cut back by 6 bases and J by 3 bases. The CDR3 has 15 residues.